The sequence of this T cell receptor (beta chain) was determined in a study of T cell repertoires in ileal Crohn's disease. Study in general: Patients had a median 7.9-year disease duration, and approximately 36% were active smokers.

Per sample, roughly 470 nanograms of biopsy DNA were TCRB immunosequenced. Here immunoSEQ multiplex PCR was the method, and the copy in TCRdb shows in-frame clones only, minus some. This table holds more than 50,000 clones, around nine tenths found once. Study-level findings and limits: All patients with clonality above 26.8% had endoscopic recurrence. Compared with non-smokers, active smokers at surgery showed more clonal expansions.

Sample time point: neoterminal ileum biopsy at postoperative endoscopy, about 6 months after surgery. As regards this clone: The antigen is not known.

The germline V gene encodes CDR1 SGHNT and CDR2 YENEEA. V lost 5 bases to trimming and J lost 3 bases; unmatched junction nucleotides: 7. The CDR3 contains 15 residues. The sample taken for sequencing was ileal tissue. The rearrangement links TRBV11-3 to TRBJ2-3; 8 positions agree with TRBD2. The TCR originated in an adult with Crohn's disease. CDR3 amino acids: CASSPLAGQTDTQYF. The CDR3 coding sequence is TGTGCCAGCAGCCCCCTAGCGGGTCAGACAGATACGCAGTATTTT.